This T cell receptor (beta chain) came from a study of shared clonotypes between healthy human individuals. Remarks on this clone: The target antigen is unknown.

The authors loaded about 0.2 ug DNA, approximately 30,000 T cell genomes, into sorted-subset replicate PCRs. Data came from immunoSEQ multiplex PCR; TCRdb stores just in-frame clones and leaves some out. This table holds fewer than 1 million clones, about 96% found once. The CDR3 runs to 15 residues. The V end was cut by 5 bases, the J end by 4 bases, with 17 bases between. CDR1 and CDR2 (germline): SGHNT, YYREEE (reference sequence). Study conclusions and caveats: Non-shared clonotypes were found to have lower generation probabilities than the clonotypes that were shared by all four of the sorted-subset donors.

Naive CD8 populations comprised CD45RO-negative cells positively selected for CCR7, excluding terminally differentiated effector memory CD45RA+ cells. The chain recombines TRBV5-4 with TRBJ2-3, with D possibly being TRBD1 (6 bases). The sequence came from a man aged 25-45 years in good health. The sample taken for sequencing was naive CD8+ T cells sorted from blood. CDR3 bases: TGTGCCAGCAGACCTTCAGGGGTTTGGGCAGATACGCAGTATTTT. Its protein is CASRPSGVWADTQYF.